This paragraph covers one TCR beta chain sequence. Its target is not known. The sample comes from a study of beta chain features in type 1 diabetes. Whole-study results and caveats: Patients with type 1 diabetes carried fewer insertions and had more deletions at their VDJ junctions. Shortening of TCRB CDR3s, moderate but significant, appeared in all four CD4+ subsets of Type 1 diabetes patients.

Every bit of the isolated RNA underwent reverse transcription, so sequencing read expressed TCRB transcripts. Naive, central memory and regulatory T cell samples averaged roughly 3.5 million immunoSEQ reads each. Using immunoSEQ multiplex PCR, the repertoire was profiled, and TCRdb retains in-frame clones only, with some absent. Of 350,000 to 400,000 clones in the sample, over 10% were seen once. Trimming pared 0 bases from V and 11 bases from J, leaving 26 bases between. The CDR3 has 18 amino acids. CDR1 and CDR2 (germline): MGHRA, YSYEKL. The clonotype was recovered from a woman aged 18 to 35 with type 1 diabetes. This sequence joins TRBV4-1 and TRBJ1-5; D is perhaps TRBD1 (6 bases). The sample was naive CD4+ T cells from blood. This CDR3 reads CASSQDLVRGARGGTQHF. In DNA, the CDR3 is TGCGCCAGCAGCCAAGATCTCGTCCGGGGGGCCCGAGGAGGGACCCAGCATTTT.